Listed below are T cell receptor beta chains from one sample, sequenced in a study of shared clonotypes between healthy human individuals. Profiling relied on immunoSEQ multiplex PCR, and the TCRdb table lists in-frame clones only, not all of them. The repertoire holds 2 million to 3 million clones, with approximately 93% as singletons. Sample: naive CD4+ T cells from PBMCs. The receptor source for this set is a man aged 18 to 29 in good health. Some clones in this sample may be carry-over from other donors' samples. Each CDR3 is given with its conserved first and last residue. Each record gives: clone size, V gene, D gene, J gene, CDR3 protein, CDR3 DNA. The D gene is left open where the match is weak. A row's size may be missing; if present it is once, few, many or a size class.

-,TRBV28,-,TRBJ2-7,CASSTRAAANEQYF,TGTGCCAGCAGCACCCGGGCAGCAGCCAACGAGCAGTACTTC
-,TRBV6-6,-,TRBJ1-1,CASAVSAEAFF,TGTGCCTCGGCAGTATCGGCTGAAGCTTTCTTT
-,TRBV11-1,-,TRBJ2-1,CASSLRFGKLTYNEQFF,TGTGCCAGCAGCTTACGATTCGGGAAGCTAACCTACAATGAGCAGTTCTTC
-,TRBV11-3,TRBD2,TRBJ2-3,CASSPGLGLAGDTQYF,TGTGCCAGCAGCCCTGGCCTGGGACTAGCGGGAGATACGCAGTATTTT
-,TRBV6-6,-,TRBJ1-2,CASSPRPAGDYGYTF,TGTGCCAGCAGCCCCAGGCCAGCCGGGGACTATGGCTACACCTTC
-,TRBV7-2,-,TRBJ2-7,CASSSKRTASYEQYF,TGTGCCAGCAGCTCCAAACGGACAGCCTCCTACGAGCAGTACTTC
-,TRBV28,TRBD2,TRBJ2-7,CASSLWGLAGGLNEQYF,TGTGCCAGCAGTTTATGGGGACTAGCGGGAGGGCTAAACGAGCAGTACTTC
-,TRBV6-6,-,TRBJ2-7,CASTQTGRDSSYEQYF,TGTGCCAGCACCCAAACCGGGAGGGACAGCTCCTACGAGCAGTACTTC
-,TRBV15,TRBD2,TRBJ2-5,CATSRDFSQRETAQYF,TGTGCCACCAGCAGAGATTTCAGCCAGCGGGAGACGGCCCAGTACTTC
few,TRBV30,-,TRBJ1-2,CAWSVAVRYTF,TGTGCCTGGAGTGTGGCGGTAAGATACACCTTC
-,TRBV2,TRBD1,TRBJ1-5,CASTPTGGHQPQHF,TGTGCCAGCACCCCGACAGGGGGCCATCAGCCCCAGCATTTT
-,TRBV7-9,-,TRBJ1-2,CASSLLTANYGYTF,TGTGCCAGCAGCTTATTGACAGCGAACTATGGCTACACCTTC
-,TRBV6-5,-,TRBJ1-1,CASSYLPSGITEAFF,TGTGCCAGCAGTTACTTACCTTCCGGTATCACTGAAGCTTTCTTT
-,TRBV7-9,TRBD1,TRBJ1-3,CASSRGTGTDSGNTIYF,TGTGCCAGCAGCCGCGGGACAGGGACCGACTCTGGAAACACCATATATTTT
-,TRBV4-3,TRBD2,TRBJ2-1,CASSQWASGSSYNEQFF,TGCGCCAGCAGCCAATGGGCTAGCGGGAGCTCCTACAATGAGCAGTTCTTC
-,TRBV27,-,TRBJ2-7,CASSLQGRAYEQYF,TGTGCCAGCAGTCTGCAGGGCAGGGCCTACGAGCAGTACTTC
once,TRBV18,-,TRBJ1-1,CASSPKLVASNTEAFF,TGTGCCAGCTCACCTAAACTAGTGGCGTCGAACACTGAAGCTTTCTTT
-,TRBV6-5,TRBD1,TRBJ2-1,CASSYRDRGQYEQFF,TGTGCCAGCAGTTACCGAGACAGGGGGCAATATGAGCAGTTCTTC
once,TRBV30,TRBD1,TRBJ1-2,CAWSLNRGKDGYTF,TGTGCCTGGAGTCTAAACAGGGGGAAGGATGGCTACACCTTC
once,TRBV11-3,-,TRBJ2-1,CASSSWDHPYNEQFF,TGTGCCAGCAGCTCCTGGGACCACCCCTACAATGAGCAGTTCTTC
-,TRBV9,-,TRBJ1-5,CASSVAGSHQPQHF,TGTGCCAGCAGCGTAGCAGGGTCCCACCAGCCCCAGCATTTT
-,TRBV15,-,TRBJ1-2,CATEIMPGFGGYTF,TGTGCCACCGAGATAATGCCAGGATTTGGTGGCTACACCTTC
-,TRBV5-4,TRBD1,TRBJ2-5,CASSLAGGKGSWETQYF,TGTGCCAGCAGCTTGGCAGGGGGCAAGGGATCATGGGAGACCCAGTACTTC
once,TRBV7-9,TRBD2,TRBJ2-1,CASSLSGTFYNEQFF,TGTGCCAGCAGCCTTAGCGGGACGTTCTACAATGAGCAGTTCTTC
-,TRBV5-1,TRBD1,TRBJ1-2,CASSAAPATGGIYGYTF,TGCGCCAGCAGCGCCGCCCCAGCGACAGGGGGTATCTATGGCTACACCTTC
-,TRBV28,TRBD1,TRBJ2-7,CASRRSGQSYEQYF,TGTGCCAGCCGCAGGTCGGGACAGTCCTACGAGCAGTACTTC
-,TRBV5-1,TRBD1,TRBJ1-3,CASSLGDSPSGNTIYF,TGCGCCAGCAGCTTGGGGGACAGTCCGTCTGGAAACACCATATATTTT
-,TRBV14,-,TRBJ2-7,CASSQGGQEEGGYEQYF,TGTGCCAGCAGCCAAGGGGGACAGGAGGAGGGAGGGTACGAGCAGTACTTC
-,TRBV6-5,-,TRBJ1-2,CASSETHNYGYTF,TGTGCCAGCAGCGAGACACACAACTATGGCTACACCTTC
-,TRBV5-1,-,TRBJ2-7,CASSLEGGTGEQYF,TGCGCCAGCAGCTTGGAAGGGGGGACGGGCGAGCAGTACTTC
-,TRBV28,TRBD1,TRBJ2-3,CASSPDRGPTDTQYF,TGTGCCAGCAGCCCGGACAGGGGGCCTACAGATACGCAGTATTTT
-,TRBV28,-,TRBJ1-5,CASSVAGGSNQPQHF,TGTGCCAGCAGCGTGGCGGGGGGCAGCAATCAGCCCCAGCATTTT
-,TRBV5-1,TRBD2,TRBJ2-3,CASSLDPSGRGPDTQYF,TGCGCCAGCAGCTTGGATCCTAGCGGGAGGGGCCCAGATACGCAGTATTTT
-,TRBV19,-,TRBJ1-4,CASSILTDNEKLFF,TGTGCCAGTAGTATCTTGACAGATAATGAAAAACTGTTTTTT
-,TRBV11-2,TRBD1,TRBJ2-7,CASRDRDEQYF,TGTGCCAGCAGAGACAGGGACGAGCAGTACTTC
-,TRBV6-1,TRBD1,TRBJ2-1,CASSGGQGEGYNEQFF,TGTGCCAGCAGTGGCGGACAGGGAGAGGGATACAATGAGCAGTTCTTC
-,TRBV5-1,TRBD1,TRBJ2-2,CASRLTGTGFAGELFF,TGCGCCAGCCGTCTCACCGGGACAGGGTTTGCCGGGGAGCTGTTTTTT
once,TRBV2,-,TRBJ1-2,CASTHEDSYGYTF,TGTGCCAGCACCCATGAAGACAGCTATGGCTACACCTTC
-,TRBV11-2,-,TRBJ2-7,CASSSLTLLSYEQYF,TGTGCCAGCAGCTCCCTTACCCTACTCTCCTACGAGCAGTACTTC
-,TRBV18,TRBD1,TRBJ1-5,CASSPGQGGSGQPQHF,TGTGCCAGCTCACCGGGACAGGGAGGTTCTGGGCAGCCCCAGCATTTT
-,TRBV12-5,TRBD2,TRBJ2-2,CASGSSFFEREANTGELFF,TGTGCTAGTGGTTCCTCCTTTTTCGAGCGGGAGGCGAACACCGGGGAGCTGTTTTTT
-,TRBV7-2,TRBD2,TRBJ2-7,CASSLLAGFYEQYF,TGTGCCAGCAGCTTACTAGCGGGTTTCTACGAGCAGTACTTC
-,TRBV7-2,-,TRBJ1-2,CASSFDTLLMGGYTF,TGTGCCAGCAGTTTCGACACCCTCCTTATGGGGGGCTACACCTTC
-,TRBV7-2,-,TRBJ1-1,CASSPISGVLVTEAFF,TGTGCCAGCAGCCCTATTAGTGGGGTTTTAGTAACTGAAGCTTTCTTT
-,TRBV19,-,TRBJ2-5,CASSKRRQETQYF,TGTGCCAGTAGTAAAAGACGACAAGAGACCCAGTACTTC
-,TRBV29-1,TRBD2,TRBJ2-3,CSVEEASGNLDTQYF,TGCAGCGTTGAAGAGGCTAGCGGGAACCTGGATACGCAGTATTTT
-,TRBV14,-,TRBJ1-2,CASSQGVTAGYTF,TGTGCCAGCAGCCAAGGGGTGACAGCAGGCTACACCTTC
-,TRBV19,-,TRBJ2-5,CASSISGGKETQYF,TGTGCCAGTAGTATCTCCGGGGGTAAAGAGACCCAGTACTTC
-,TRBV6-4,TRBD1,TRBJ1-1,CASSDSIPGTGDTEAFF,TGTGCCAGCAGTGACTCCATCCCCGGGACAGGTGATACTGAAGCTTTCTTT
-,TRBV18,-,TRBJ2-5,CASSPRRGGQETQYF,TGTGCCAGCTCACCACGCAGGGGAGGGCAAGAGACCCAGTACTTC
-,TRBV25-1,-,TRBJ2-5,CASSQLAGQETQYF,TGTGCCAGCAGTCAGTTGGCGGGGCAAGAGACCCAGTACTTC
-,TRBV25-1,-,TRBJ1-1,CASGGQMNTEAFF,TGTGCCAGCGGAGGACAGATGAACACTGAAGCTTTCTTT
-,TRBV30,-,TRBJ2-3,CASTSGDGTDTQYF,TGTGCCTCCACCTCTGGGGACGGCACAGATACGCAGTATTTT
-,TRBV5-1,-,TRBJ2-7,CASSLAGKSEQYF,TGCGCCAGCAGCTTGGCGGGGAAGAGCGAGCAGTACTTC
-,TRBV25-1,-,TRBJ2-7,CASSAPGTGSYEQYF,TGTGCCAGCAGTGCCCCCGGGACGGGCTCCTACGAGCAGTACTTC
-,TRBV7-2,-,TRBJ1-3,CASSPRSGNTIYF,TGTGCCAGCAGCCCCCGATCTGGAAACACCATATATTTT
-,TRBV11-2,TRBD1,TRBJ2-7,CASSRDRYYEQYF,TGTGCCAGCAGCCGGGACAGATACTACGAGCAGTACTTC
-,TRBV27,-,TRBJ2-7,CASSPKLSTSRFPYEQYF,TGTGCCAGCAGCCCGAAACTATCGACAAGTCGCTTTCCTTACGAGCAGTACTTC